The 21 T cell receptor beta chains given below trace back to one sample, sequenced in a study of blood T cell repertoires in COVID-19. The protocol was immunoSEQ multiplex PCR, while the TCRdb copy is restricted to in-frame clones and leaves out a portion. The repertoire holds approximately 150,000 clones, with approximately 90% as singletons. Specimen: peripheral blood. The receptors come from a human donor in a cohort sampled during active COVID-19.

V is TRBV5-1 and J is TRBJ2-7; a weak D match, TRBD1 (7 bases). The V end was cut by 0 bases, the J end by 5 bases, with 18 bases between. In germline, CDR1 is SGHRS, CDR2 YFSETQ. The CDR3 spans 16 residues. The CDR3 loop reads CASSLVGAGQFDEQYF. The CDR3 DNA is TGCGCCAGCAGCTTGGTGGGGGCGGGACAGTTCGACGAGCAGTACTTC.

This clone was found once. The chain uses TRBV7-6 and TRBJ2-3; TRBD2 agrees at 12 bases. The CDR3 consists of 15 residues. Germline V CDR1 and CDR2: SGHVS, FNYEAQ. The trim removed 3 bases at V and 5 bases at J, leaving 3 bases unmatched. CDR3 in amino acids: CASSFLTSGRDTQYF. CDR3 in DNA: TGTGCCAGCAGCTTCCTGACTAGCGGGAGAGATACGCAGTATTTT.

The genes are TRBV7-9 and TRBJ2-2; 11 nucleotides agree with TRBD2. Looked up from germline, CDR1 is SEHNR and CDR2 is FQNEAQ (reference sequence). This CDR3 has 16 amino acids. V dropped 3 bases and J dropped 4; count of bases not matched to a gene: 4. The CDR3 bases are TGTGCCAGCAGCTTTGGGACTAGCGGATTCACCGGGGAGCTGTTTTTT. It translates to CASSFGTSGFTGELFF.

This clone has more than one count but fewer than ten. The rearrangement joins TRBV3-1 (or the pseudogene TRBV3-2) to TRBJ1-2; D uncertain. This CDR3 has 15 residues. The V gene lost 0 bases and the J gene lost 0 bases, with 8 bases spanning the gap. CDR1 is LGHDT, CDR2 YNNKEL, per germline (reference sequence). The CDR3 region has the DNA TGTGCCAGCAGCCAAGATCCCGTTTCTAACTATGGCTACACCTTC. Its protein product is CASSQDPVSNYGYTF.

The chain is built from TRBV3-1 (or the pseudogene TRBV3-2) and TRBJ2-7; 10 bases align to TRBD1. V shed 4 bases and J 4 bases; nucleotides not matched to a gene: 4. CDR1 and CDR2 (germline): LGHDT, YNNKEL (reference sequence). The CDR3 consists of 14 residues. This CDR3 is CASSRRTGGYEQYF. The CDR3 nucleotides read TGTGCCAGCAGCCGCAGGACAGGGGGGTACGAGCAGTACTTC.

The chain carries TRBV29-1 and TRBJ2-1, with D unresolved. The V gene's germline CDR1 is SQVTM and CDR2 ANQGSEA. V lost 6 bases to trimming and J lost 2 bases, with 23 bases between them. This CDR3 contains 17 residues. CDR3 DNA sequence: TGCAGCGTAGTCCCCCTCAAACCAGAGAGGCCCTACAATGAGCAGTTCTTC. As protein: CSVVPLKPERPYNEQFF.

As DNA, the CDR3 is TGTGCCACCCAGGCCCGTTGGGAGACCCAGTACTTC. Protein product: CATQARWETQYF. The V gene is TRBV2, the J gene TRBJ2-5; D unclear. V lost 10 bases to trimming and J lost 5 bases, with 14 bases between them. Germline loops: CDR1 SNHLY, CDR2 FYNNEI. This CDR3 comprises 12 residues.

The chain joins TRBV13 to TRBJ1-2; no clear D. This CDR3 comprises 14 residues. The germline V and J ends were trimmed by 2 bases and 7 bases, with 14 bases remaining between them. CDR1 is PRHDT, CDR2 FYEKMQ, per germline (reference sequence). The chain's CDR3 is CASSLNRGEIGYTF. CDR3 nucleotide sequence: TGTGCCAGCAGCTTAAACCGTGGGGAGATTGGCTACACCTTC.

The chain recombines TRBV28 with TRBJ1-2, with D possibly TRBD1 on 6 matching bases. The V end lost 2 bases, the J end lost 8 bases, and 15 bases lay between the germline ends. Germline-derived CDR1 and CDR2 are MDHEN and SYDVKM. The CDR3 consists of 14 residues. The CDR3 nucleotides are TGTGCCAGCAGTTTAGTGGGGGCGTTTGCAGGCTACACCTTC. Its translation is CASSLVGAFAGYTF.

The DNA for the CDR3 is TGTGCCAGCAGTTCCCAGGGCGCTTATGGCTACACCTTC. Translating gives CASSSQGAYGYTF. The chain couples TRBV27 to TRBJ1-2; a possible D gene is TRBD1 (5 bases). The CDR3 extends over 13 amino acids. The germline CDR1 and CDR2 sequences are MNHEY and SMNVEV (reference sequence). V dropped 4 bases and J dropped 5 bases, with 11 bases sitting between them.

This clone was counted between two and nine times. This rearrangement joins TRBV5-6 to TRBJ2-7; no firm D call. The CDR3 is 13 amino acids. Germline V lookup: CDR1 SGHDT, CDR2 YYEEEE. Trimming removed 2 bases at V and 3 bases at J, with 9 bases between. The CDR3 DNA reads as TGTGCCAGCAGCTTAATTCGCAGCTACGAGCAGTACTTC. Encoded protein: CASSLIRSYEQYF. Supplemented by reference TRBV5-6 and TRBJ2-7, the full variable domain reads DAGVTQSPTHLIKTRGQQVTLRCSPKSGHDTVSWYQQALGQGPQFIFQYYEEEERQRGNFPDRFSGHQFPNYSSELNVNALLLGDSALYLCASSLIRSYEQYFGPGTRLTVT.

The rearrangement uses TRBV6-5 and TRBJ2-7, with a possible D match to TRBD2 (5 bases). The CDR3 is made up of 13 amino acids. Germline CDR1 is MNHEY and CDR2 is SVGAGI. In DNA form, the CDR3 reads TGTCCATCGGGGAGCCCCTTCCCCTACGAGCAGTACTTC. Protein sequence: CPSGSPFPYEQYF.

V and J are TRBV3-1 (or the pseudogene TRBV3-2) and TRBJ2-2, with D possibly being TRBD1 (5 bases). With 4 bases removed from V and 5 bases from J, the gap between germline ends came to 17 bases. The CDR3 runs 16 residues. The V gene's germline CDR1 is LGHDT and CDR2 YNNKEL (reference sequence). This CDR3 is CASSLCFVQETGELFF. The CDR3 region has the DNA TGTGCCAGCAGCCTCTGTTTTGTACAGGAAACCGGGGAGCTGTTTTTT.

A word on this clone: Other nucleotide sequences from this sample produce the same CDR3. The CDR3: CASSFVAALGTLSSYEQYF. The CDR3, as DNA: TGTGCCAGCAGCTTTGTCGCAGCGCTTGGGACATTGAGCTCCTACGAGCAGTACTTC. This chain joins TRBV5-4 and TRBJ2-7, with a weak D call TRBD1 (6 bases). V was trimmed by 2 bases and J by 0 bases, leaving 24 bases between them. Germline CDR1 is SGHNT and CDR2 is YYREEE (reference sequence). CDR3 size: 19 residues.

This clone was recorded a few times. The chain couples TRBV6-4 to TRBJ2-7; 14 bases agree with TRBD2. The ends lost 1 base at V and 5 bases at J; junction bases unmatched: 7. CDR3 length: 17 amino acids. Germline assignment: CDR1 MRHNA and CDR2 SNTAGT. CDR3 amino acids: CASSDWGLAGDGDEQYF. The CDR3 nucleotides are TGTGCCAGCAGTGACTGGGGACTAGCGGGAGATGGCGACGAGCAGTACTTC.

This chain connects TRBV28 to TRBJ2-7; TRBD1 matches 7 bases. Germline CDR1 MDHEN, CDR2 SYDVKM. V gave up 1 base and J gave up 3 bases; unmatched junction bases: 3. This CDR3 has 14 residues. The CDR3 region has the DNA TGTGCCAGCAGTTTATTGAGACAGGGCTACGAGCAGTACTTC. It specifies CASSLLRQGYEQYF.

CDR3 sequence reads: CASSTGLGPDTQYF. The CDR3 DNA reads as TGTGCCAGTAGTACAGGGTTAGGGCCAGATACGCAGTATTTT. J is TRBJ2-3 and V is TRBV19; possibly TRBD1 for D (5 bases). The CDR3 is made up of 14 amino acids. The V and J ends lost 4 bases and 4 bases respectively, with 12 bases between them. Germline loops: CDR1 LNHDA, CDR2 SQIVND (reference sequence).

The rearrangement links TRBV7-3 to TRBJ2-2; weak D call: TRBD2 (5 bases). The V gene's germline CDR1 is SGHTA and CDR2 FQGTGA. The CDR3 is 15 residues long. The V and J ends lost 2 bases and 4 bases respectively, with 11 bases between them. The CDR3 DNA reads as TGTGCCAGCAGCTTAGGTAGAGGGCCCACCGGGGAGCTGTTTTTT. It codes for CASSLGRGPTGELFF.

This rearrangement joins TRBV10-2 to TRBJ2-7; the D gene is possibly TRBD2 (7 bases). The length of the CDR3 is 13 residues. V was pared by 6 bases and J by 1 base, with 10 bases between. Per germline, CDR1 WSHSY and CDR2 SAAADI. In DNA, the CDR3 is TGCGCCAGCAGGGAGGGGGGGTCCTACGAGCAGTACTTC. Translation gives CASREGGSYEQYF.

In its sample, this clone was seen a few times. The V and J genes are TRBV9 and TRBJ2-1; perhaps TRBD1 as D (6 bases). Looked up from germline, CDR1 is SGDLS and CDR2 is YYNGEE. The CDR3 totals 14 residues. V lost 4 bases and J lost 10, with 18 bases in between. Here the CDR3 reads CASSPERGLIEQFF. CDR3 nucleotides: TGTGCCAGCAGCCCGGAAAGGGGGTTAATCGAGCAGTTCTTC.

The rearrangement links TRBV9 to TRBJ2-7; 8 positions match TRBD1. The CDR3 runs 14 residues. From germline, CDR1 is SGDLS and CDR2 YYNGEE. V lost 2 bases and J lost 2; bases outside the gene matches: 3. The CDR3 region has the DNA TGTGCCAGCAGCGTGTCACAGGGGGCCTACGAGCAGTACTTC. Translated: CASSVSQGAYEQYF.